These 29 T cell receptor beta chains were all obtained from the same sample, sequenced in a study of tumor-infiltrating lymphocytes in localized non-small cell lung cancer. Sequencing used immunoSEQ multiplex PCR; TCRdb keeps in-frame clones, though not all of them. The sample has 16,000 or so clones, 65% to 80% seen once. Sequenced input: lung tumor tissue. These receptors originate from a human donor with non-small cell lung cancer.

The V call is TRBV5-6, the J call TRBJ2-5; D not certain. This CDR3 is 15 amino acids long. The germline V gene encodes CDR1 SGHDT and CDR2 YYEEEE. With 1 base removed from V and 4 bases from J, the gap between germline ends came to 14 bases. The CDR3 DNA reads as TGTGCCAGCAGCTTGTTGTCCGGTGGGGTAGAGACCCAGTACTTC. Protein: CASSLLSGGVETQYF.

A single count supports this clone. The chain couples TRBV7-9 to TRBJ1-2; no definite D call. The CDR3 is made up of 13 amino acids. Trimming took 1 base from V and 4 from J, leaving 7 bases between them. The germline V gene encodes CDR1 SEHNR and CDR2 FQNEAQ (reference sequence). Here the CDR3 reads CASSLGPFYGYTF. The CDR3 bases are TGTGCCAGCAGCTTAGGACCGTTCTATGGCTACACCTTC.

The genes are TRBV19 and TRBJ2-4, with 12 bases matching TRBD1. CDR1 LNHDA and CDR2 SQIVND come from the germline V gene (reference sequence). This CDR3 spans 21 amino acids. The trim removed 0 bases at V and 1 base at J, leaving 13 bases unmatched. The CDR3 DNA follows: TGTGCCAGTAGTATAGATCTGGGACAGGGGGCTTTGAGTAGGGCCAAAAACATTCAGTACTTC. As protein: CASSIDLGQGALSRAKNIQYF.

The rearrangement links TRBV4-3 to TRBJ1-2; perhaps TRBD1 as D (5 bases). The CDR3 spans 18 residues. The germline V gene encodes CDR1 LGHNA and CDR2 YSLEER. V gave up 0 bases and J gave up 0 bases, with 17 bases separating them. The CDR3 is CASSQEGRGEASNYGYTF. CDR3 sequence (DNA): TGCGCCAGCAGCCAAGAAGGAAGGGGAGAAGCTTCTAACTATGGCTACACCTTC.

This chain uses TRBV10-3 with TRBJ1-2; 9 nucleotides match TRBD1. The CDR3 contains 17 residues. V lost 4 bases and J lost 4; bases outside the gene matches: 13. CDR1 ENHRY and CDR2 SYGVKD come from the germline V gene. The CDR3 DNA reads TGTGCCATCAGTGGGGGACAGGGTAAACTCGAGGGCTATGGCTACACCTTC. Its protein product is CAISGGQGKLEGYGYTF.

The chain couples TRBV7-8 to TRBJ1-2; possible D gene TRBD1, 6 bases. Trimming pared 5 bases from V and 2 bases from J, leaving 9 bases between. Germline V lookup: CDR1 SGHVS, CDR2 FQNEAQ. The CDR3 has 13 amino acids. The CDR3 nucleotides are TGTGCCAGCAGCGAGGACAGCAACTATGGCTACACCTTC. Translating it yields CASSEDSNYGYTF.

CDR3 coding DNA: TGTGCCAGCAGCCATTCCGGGCAGGGGGCTTACGAGCAGTACTTC. Amino acid sequence: CASSHSGQGAYEQYF. V and J are TRBV13 and TRBJ2-7; TRBD1 matches 8 bases. The junction had 10 bases not matched to a gene; V was cut back by 5 bases and J by 4 bases. Germline CDR1 and CDR2: PRHDT and FYEKMQ (reference sequence). CDR3 length: 15 amino acids. The full variable domain, in which reference TRBV13 and TRBJ2-7 provide the parts outside the CDR3, is AAGVIQSPRHLIKEKRETATLKCYPIPRHDTVYWYQQGPGQDPQFLISFYEKMQSDKGSIPDRFSAQQFSDYHSELNMSSLELGDSALYFCASSHSGQGAYEQYFGPGTRLTVT.

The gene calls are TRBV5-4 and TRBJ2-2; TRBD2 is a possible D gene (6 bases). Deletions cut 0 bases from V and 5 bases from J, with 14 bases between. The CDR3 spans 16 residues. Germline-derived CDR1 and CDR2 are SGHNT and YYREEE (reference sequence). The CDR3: CASSLVSAGRTGELFF. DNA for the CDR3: TGTGCCAGCAGCTTGGTATCGGCAGGGAGGACCGGGGAGCTGTTTTTT. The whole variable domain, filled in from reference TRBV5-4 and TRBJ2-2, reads ETGVTQSPTHLIKTRGQQVTLRCSSQSGHNTVSWYQQALGQGPQFIFQYYREEENGRGNFPPRFSGLQFPNYSSELNVNALELDDSALYLCASSLVSAGRTGELFFGEGSRLTVL.

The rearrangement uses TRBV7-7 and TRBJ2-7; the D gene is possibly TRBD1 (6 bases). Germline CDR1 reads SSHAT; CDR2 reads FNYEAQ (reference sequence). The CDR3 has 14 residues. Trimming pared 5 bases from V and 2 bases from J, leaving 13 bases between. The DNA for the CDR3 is TGTGCCAGCAGCCCCCGGACAGACACCTACGAGCAGTACTTC. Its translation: CASSPRTDTYEQYF.

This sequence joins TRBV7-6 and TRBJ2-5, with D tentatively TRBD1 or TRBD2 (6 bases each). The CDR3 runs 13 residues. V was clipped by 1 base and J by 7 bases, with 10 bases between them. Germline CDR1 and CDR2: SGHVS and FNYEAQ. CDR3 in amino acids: CASSLVQGGTQYF. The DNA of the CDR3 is TGTGCCAGCAGCTTAGTACAGGGAGGGACCCAGTACTTC.

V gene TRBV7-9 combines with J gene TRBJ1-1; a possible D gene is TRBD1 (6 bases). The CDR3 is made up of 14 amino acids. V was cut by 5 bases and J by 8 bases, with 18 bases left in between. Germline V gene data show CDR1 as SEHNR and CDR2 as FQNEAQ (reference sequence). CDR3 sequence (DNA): TGTGCCAGCAGCCCGGGGCAGGGGCAAGTCGAAGCTTTCTTT. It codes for CASSPGQGQVEAFF.

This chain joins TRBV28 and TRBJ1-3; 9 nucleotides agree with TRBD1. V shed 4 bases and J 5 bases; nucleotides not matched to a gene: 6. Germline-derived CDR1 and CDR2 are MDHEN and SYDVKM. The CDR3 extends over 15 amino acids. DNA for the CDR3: TGTGCCAGCAGTTCGACAGGGGGAGTAAGAAACACCATATATTTT. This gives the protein CASSSTGGVRNTIYF.

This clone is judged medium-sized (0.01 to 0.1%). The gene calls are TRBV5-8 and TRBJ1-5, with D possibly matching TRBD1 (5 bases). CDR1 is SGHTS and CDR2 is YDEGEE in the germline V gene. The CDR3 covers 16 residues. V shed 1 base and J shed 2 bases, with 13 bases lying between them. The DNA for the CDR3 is TGTGCCAGCAGCTTGACTCTGGGGGTAGGCAATCAGCCCCAGCATTTT. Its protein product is CASSLTLGVGNQPQHF.

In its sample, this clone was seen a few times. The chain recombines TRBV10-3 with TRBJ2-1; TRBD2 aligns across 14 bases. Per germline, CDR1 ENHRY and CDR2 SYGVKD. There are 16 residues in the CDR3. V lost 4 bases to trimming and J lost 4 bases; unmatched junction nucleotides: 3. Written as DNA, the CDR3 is TGTGCCATCAGTGGTAGACTAGCGGGAGGGTACAATGAGCAGTTCTTC. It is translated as CAISGRLAGGYNEQFF.

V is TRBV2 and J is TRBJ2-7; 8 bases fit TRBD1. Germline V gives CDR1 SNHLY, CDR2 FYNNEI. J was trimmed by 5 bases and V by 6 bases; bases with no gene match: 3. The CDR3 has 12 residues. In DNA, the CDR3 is TGTGCCAGCAGGAAACAGGGGGACGAGCAGTACTTC. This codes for CASRKQGDEQYF.

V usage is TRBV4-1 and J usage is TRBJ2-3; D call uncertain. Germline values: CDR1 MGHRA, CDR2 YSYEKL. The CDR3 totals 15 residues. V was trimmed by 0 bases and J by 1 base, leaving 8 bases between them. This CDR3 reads CASSQDSPRTDTQYF. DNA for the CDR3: TGCGCCAGCAGCCAAGATAGCCCTCGCACAGATACGCAGTATTTT.

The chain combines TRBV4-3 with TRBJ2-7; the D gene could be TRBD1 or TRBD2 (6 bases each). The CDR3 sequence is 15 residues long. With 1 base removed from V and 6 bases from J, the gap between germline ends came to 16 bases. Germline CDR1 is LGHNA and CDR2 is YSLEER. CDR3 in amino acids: CASSQVPGAAGEQYF. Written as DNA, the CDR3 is TGCGCCAGCAGCCAAGTCCCGGGGGCGGCGGGCGAGCAGTACTTC.

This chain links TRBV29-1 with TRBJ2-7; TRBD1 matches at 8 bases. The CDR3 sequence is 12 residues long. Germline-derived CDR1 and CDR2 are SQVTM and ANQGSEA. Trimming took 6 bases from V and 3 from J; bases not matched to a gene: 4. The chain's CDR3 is CSVRTGYYEQYF. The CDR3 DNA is TGCAGCGTCCGGACAGGGTACTACGAGCAGTACTTC.

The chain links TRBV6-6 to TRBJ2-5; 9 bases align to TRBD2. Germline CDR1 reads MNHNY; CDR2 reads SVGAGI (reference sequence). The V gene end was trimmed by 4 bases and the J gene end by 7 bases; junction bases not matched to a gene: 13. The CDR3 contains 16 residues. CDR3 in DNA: TGTGCCAGCAGTTGGTTAGCGGGGGAGGGGAAAGGGACCCAGTACTTC. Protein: CASSWLAGEGKGTQYF.

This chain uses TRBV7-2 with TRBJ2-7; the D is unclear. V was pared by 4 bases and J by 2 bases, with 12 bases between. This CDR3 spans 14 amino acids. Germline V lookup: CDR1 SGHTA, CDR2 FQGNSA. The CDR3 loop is CASSSMDGPYEQYF. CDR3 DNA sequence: TGTGCCAGCAGCTCAATGGACGGCCCCTACGAGCAGTACTTC.

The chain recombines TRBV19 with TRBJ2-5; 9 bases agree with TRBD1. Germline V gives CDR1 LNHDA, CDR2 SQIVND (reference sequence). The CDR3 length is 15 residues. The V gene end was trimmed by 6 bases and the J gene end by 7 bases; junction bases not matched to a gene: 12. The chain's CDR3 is CASRPGQGSRATQYF. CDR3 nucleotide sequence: TGTGCCAGTAGACCGGGACAGGGTTCTAGGGCGACCCAGTACTTC.

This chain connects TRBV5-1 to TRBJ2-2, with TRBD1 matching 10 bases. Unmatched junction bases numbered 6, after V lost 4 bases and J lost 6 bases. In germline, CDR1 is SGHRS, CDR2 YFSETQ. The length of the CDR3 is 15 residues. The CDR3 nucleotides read TGCGCCAGCAGCGAGGGACAGGGGTTGTCCGGGGAGCTGTTTTTT. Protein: CASSEGQGLSGELFF.

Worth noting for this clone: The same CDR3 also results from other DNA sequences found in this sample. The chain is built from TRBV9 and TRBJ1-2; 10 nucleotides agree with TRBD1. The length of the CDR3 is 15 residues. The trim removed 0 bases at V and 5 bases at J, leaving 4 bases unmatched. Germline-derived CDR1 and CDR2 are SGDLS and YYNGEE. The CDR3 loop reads CASSVEGQGSYGYTF. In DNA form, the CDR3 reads TGTGCCAGCAGCGTAGAGGGACAGGGGAGTTATGGCTACACCTTC.

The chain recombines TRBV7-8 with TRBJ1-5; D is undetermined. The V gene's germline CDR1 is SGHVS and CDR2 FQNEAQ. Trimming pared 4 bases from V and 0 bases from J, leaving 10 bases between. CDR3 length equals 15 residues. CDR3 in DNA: TGTGCCAGCAGCTCGGGATGGAGTAGCAATCAGCCCCAGCATTTT. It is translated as CASSSGWSSNQPQHF. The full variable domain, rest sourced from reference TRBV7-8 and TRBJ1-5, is GAGVSQSPRYKVAKRGQDVALRCDPISGHVSLFWYQQALGQGPEFLTYFQNEAQLDKSGLPSDRFFAERPEGSVSTLKIQRTQQEDSAVYLCASSSGWSSNQPQHFGDGTRLSIL.

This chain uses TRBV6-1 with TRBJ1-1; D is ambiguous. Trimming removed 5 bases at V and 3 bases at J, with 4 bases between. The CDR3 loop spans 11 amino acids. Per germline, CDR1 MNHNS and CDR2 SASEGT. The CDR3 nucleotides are TGTGCCAGCAGTAGTTACACTGAAGCTTTCTTT. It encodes CASSSYTEAFF.

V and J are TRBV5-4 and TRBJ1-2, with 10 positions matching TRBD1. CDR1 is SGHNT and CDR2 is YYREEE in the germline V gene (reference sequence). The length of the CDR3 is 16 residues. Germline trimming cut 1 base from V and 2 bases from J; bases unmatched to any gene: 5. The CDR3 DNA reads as TGTGCCAGCAGCTTGCCCCGGGACAGGGGAAACTATGGCTACACCTTC. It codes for CASSLPRDRGNYGYTF.

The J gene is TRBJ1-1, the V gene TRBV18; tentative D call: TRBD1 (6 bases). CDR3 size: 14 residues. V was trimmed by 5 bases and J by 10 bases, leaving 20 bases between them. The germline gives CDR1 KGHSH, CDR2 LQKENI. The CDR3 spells CASSGIDRRNGAFF. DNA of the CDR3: TGTGCCAGCTCAGGCATTGACAGGCGTAACGGAGCTTTCTTT.

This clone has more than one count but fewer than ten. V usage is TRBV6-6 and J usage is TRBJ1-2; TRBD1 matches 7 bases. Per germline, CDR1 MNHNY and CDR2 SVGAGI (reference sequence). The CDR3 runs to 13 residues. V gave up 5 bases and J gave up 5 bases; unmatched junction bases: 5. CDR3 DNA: TGTGCCAGCAGTACCGGGACAGCTTATGGCTACACCTTC. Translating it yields CASSTGTAYGYTF.

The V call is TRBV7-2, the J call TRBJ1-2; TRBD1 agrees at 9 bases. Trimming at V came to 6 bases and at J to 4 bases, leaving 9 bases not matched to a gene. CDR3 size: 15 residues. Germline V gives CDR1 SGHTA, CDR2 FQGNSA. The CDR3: CASSLPGTGIYGYTF. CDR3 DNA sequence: TGTGCCAGCAGTTTGCCCGGGACAGGGATCTATGGCTACACCTTC.